Listed below are T cell receptor beta chains from one sample, sequenced in a study of OX40 agonist ivuxolimab in advanced cancers. Sequenced by immunoSEQ multiplex PCR; TCRdb stores in-frame clones only, minus some. The sample lists 2,500 to 3,500 clones; over 60% were seen once. This specimen was CD4+ or CD8+ T cells sorted from blood, taken in a trial of the OX40 agonist ivuxolimab. Source of these receptors: an adult with an advanced solid tumor such as melanoma, head and neck, liver or kidney cancer. Both conserved end residues are part of each CDR3. The D gene is left open where the match is weak. Some rows have no size entry. The others give once, few or many, or a class for an expanded clone.

j_gene	v_gene	abundance	d_gene	CDR3nt	CDR3aa
TRBJ2-7	TRBV4-2	NA	TRBD1	TGTGCCAGCAGTACTGGGACAGGGGGCTCCTACGAGCAGTACTTC	CASSTGTGGSYEQYF
TRBJ2-7	TRBV7-9	few	TRBD2	TGTGCCAGCAGCTTATCGGGGAGGGACTTCGAGCAGTACTTC	CASSLSGRDFEQYF
TRBJ1-5	TRBV5-5	NA	NA	TGTGCCAGCAGCTCGGAGAGCAATCAGCCCCAGCATTTT	CASSSESNQPQHF
TRBJ2-7	TRBV5-1	NA	TRBD1	TGCGCCAGCAGCACTGACAGGGAAGGCGACGAGCAGTACTTC	CASSTDREGDEQYF
TRBJ1-1	TRBV19	few	NA	TGTGCCAGTAGTCCGACAGGGAACACTGAAGCTTTCTTT	CASSPTGNTEAFF
TRBJ2-2	TRBV9	NA	TRBD2	TGTGCCAGCAGCGTAGGGAGCGGGGGGGCCGACGGGGAGCTGTTTTTT	CASSVGSGGADGELFF
TRBJ2-1	TRBV6-4	few	TRBD2	TGTGCCAGCAGCCCGACTAGCGGAGGGTACAATGAGCAGTTCTTC	CASSPTSGGYNEQFF
TRBJ2-7	TRBV28	once	NA	TGTGCCAGCGTTTTGGGCCCCTCCTACGAGCAGTACTTC	CASVLGPSYEQYF
TRBJ2-4	TRBV4-1	few	NA	TGCGCCAGCAGCCAAGATCTAAGCGGAGGGGCCAAAAACATTCAGTACTTC	CASSQDLSGGAKNIQYF
TRBJ2-3	TRBV5-6	NA	TRBD2	TGTGCCAGCAGCTCCCTACGGCGGGGGGGCGAAGCAGATACGCAGTATTTT	CASSSLRRGGEADTQYF
TRBJ2-3	TRBV6-1	NA	NA	TGTGCCAGCAGTGAAGAGGCAGGGGGCACAGATACGCAGTATTTT	CASSEEAGGTDTQYF
TRBJ1-5	TRBV15	NA	TRBD1	TGTGCCACCAGCAGAGAGACAGGGAGCAATCAGCCCCAGCATTTT	CATSRETGSNQPQHF
TRBJ1-1	TRBV16	NA	NA	TGTGCCAGCAGCCAATCTCCCGGTAACACTGAAGCTTTCTTT	CASSQSPGNTEAFF
TRBJ2-3	TRBV6-4	few	TRBD2	TGTGCCAGCAGTGACTCGACTAGCGGGAGCACAGATACGCAGTATTTT	CASSDSTSGSTDTQYF
TRBJ2-7	TRBV7-9	NA	TRBD1	TGTGCCAGCAGGACAGGGGGGACCTACGAGCAGTACTTC	CASRTGGTYEQYF
TRBJ1-1	TRBV27	NA	NA	TGTGCCAGCAGTTTATCCGTGAACACTGAAGCTTTCTTT	CASSLSVNTEAFF
TRBJ2-3	TRBV7-6	NA	NA	TGTGCCAGCAGCTTAGACTTCAAGGTGGACCACACAGATACGCAGTATTTT	CASSLDFKVDHTDTQYF
TRBJ1-5	TRBV28	NA	NA	TGTGCCAGCAGTACATCCTCACAGGGTAATCAGCCCCAGCATTTT	CASSTSSQGNQPQHF
TRBJ2-2	TRBV7-9	NA	NA	TGTGCCAGCAGCCCTAGTATAGGAGACACCGGGGAGCTGTTTTTT	CASSPSIGDTGELFF
TRBJ2-2	TRBV4-3	NA	NA	TGCGCCAGCAGCCAAGCGGGGGTTGTCACCGGGGAGCTGTTTTTT	CASSQAGVVTGELFF
TRBJ2-1	TRBV6-6	NA	NA	TGTGCCAGCAGTTGGGGCTGGGATGAGCAGTTCTTC	CASSWGWDEQFF
TRBJ2-2	TRBV27	NA	TRBD2	TGTGCCAGCAGTTTGCGGGGGGGTTATAACGGGGAGCTGTTTTTT	CASSLRGGYNGELFF
TRBJ1-1	TRBV27	NA	NA	TGTGCCAGCAGTTTGGCAGGGACTGAAGCTTTCTTT	CASSLAGTEAFF
TRBJ2-7	TRBV7-8	NA	TRBD1	TGTGCCAGCAGCTTGGGACAGGGACCTTCCTACGAGCAGTACTTC	CASSLGQGPSYEQYF
TRBJ2-2	TRBV29-1	NA	TRBD2	TGCAGCGCATATTTCGGGGGGGCGAACACCGGGGAGCTGTTTTTT	CSAYFGGANTGELFF
TRBJ2-2	TRBV27	few	NA	TGTGCCAGCCAATGGAGAAGCGTCACCGGGGAGCTGTTTTTT	CASQWRSVTGELFF
TRBJ2-3	TRBV2	NA	NA	TGTGCCAGCAGGGCTACAGGGTATTCCAGCACAGATACGCAGTATTTT	CASRATGYSSTDTQYF
TRBJ1-1	TRBV5-4	NA	NA	TGTGCCAGCAGCAAAACAAAGAACACTGAAGCTTTCTTT	CASSKTKNTEAFF
TRBJ2-5	TRBV6-5	once	TRBD2	TGTGCAACCCTAGCGGGGGAGACCCAGTACTTC	CATLAGETQYF
TRBJ1-1	TRBV5-1	once	TRBD1	TGCGCCAGCACTCAGGGACAGGGGTTACCTGAAGCTTTCTTT	CASTQGQGLPEAFF
TRBJ2-2	TRBV7-8	NA	TRBD2	TGTGCCAGCAGCTTAGTTAGCGGGAGTTCCGGGGAGCTGTTTTTT	CASSLVSGSSGELFF
TRBJ2-3	TRBV7-9	NA	NA	TGTGCCAGCAGCTTACTTTTGGGGAGCACAGATACGCAGTATTTT	CASSLLLGSTDTQYF
TRBJ2-4	TRBV11-2	NA	NA	TGTGCCAGCAGTCGGGGCCGGTCGGGATCCAAAAACATTCAGTACTTC	CASSRGRSGSKNIQYF
TRBJ2-1	TRBV19	NA	NA	TGTGCCAGTAGTATTAGCCTAGCCGTGTACAATGAGCAGTTCTTC	CASSISLAVYNEQFF
TRBJ1-2	TRBV7-2	NA	NA	TGTGCCAGCAGCTCAGTCCGGACCTCGAGCTATGGCTACACCTTC	CASSSVRTSSYGYTF
TRBJ2-7	TRBV14	NA	NA	TGTGCCAGCAGCCAAAGGTCCAAGAGTTACGAGCAGTACTTC	CASSQRSKSYEQYF
TRBJ1-1	TRBV28	NA	NA	TGTGCCAGCAGACTCGCCCCTGACACTGAAGCTTTCTTT	CASRLAPDTEAFF
TRBJ2-5	TRBV15	NA	NA	TGTGCCACCAGCAGAGATGCCATAGGATGGCAAGAGACCCAGTACTTC	CATSRDAIGWQETQYF
TRBJ1-2	TRBV5-1	once	NA	TGCGCCAGCAGCCCACCAGGGGCTGAAGGCTACACCTTC	CASSPPGAEGYTF
TRBJ2-5	TRBV25-1	NA	NA	TGTGCCACCCATAAAGAGACCCAGTACTTC	CATHKETQYF
TRBJ2-1	TRBV2	NA	NA	TGTGCCAGCAGTCCCGAGGGGGGGGCGAATGAGCAGTTCTTC	CASSPEGGANEQFF
TRBJ2-1	TRBV4-1	NA	NA	TGCGCCAGCAGCCAAGGGTTAAAGGCCGATGAGCAGTTCTTC	CASSQGLKADEQFF
TRBJ2-4	TRBV4-1	once	TRBD2	TGCGCCAGCAGCCAAGTTCGACTAGCGGGGGCAAAAAACATTCAGTACTTC	CASSQVRLAGAKNIQYF
TRBJ1-5	TRBV19	few	TRBD1	TGTGCCAGTAGTGTCTGGACAGGGGATCAGCCCCAGCATTTT	CASSVWTGDQPQHF
TRBJ2-3	TRBV27	NA	NA	TGTGCCAGCAGTTTACCGGGACCGGGGGATACGCAGTATTTT	CASSLPGPGDTQYF
TRBJ2-1	TRBV6-4	NA	TRBD2	TGTGCCAGCAGTGACTCGCGGGAGTTCGATGAGCAGTTCTTC	CASSDSREFDEQFF
TRBJ2-2	TRBV7-9	NA	NA	TGTGCCAGCAGCCTTATTAACACCGGGGAGCTGTTTTTT	CASSLINTGELFF
TRBJ2-7	TRBV5-6	NA	TRBD1	TGTGCCAGCAGCTCGGGACAGAATGACGAGCAGTACTTC	CASSSGQNDEQYF
TRBJ1-1	TRBV11-3	NA	NA	TGTGCCAGCAGCTTAGGGGGGGCAAGAGAAGCTTTCTTT	CASSLGGAREAFF
TRBJ2-1	TRBV9	once	NA	TGTGCCAGCAGCAAAGACAGTTACAATGAGCAGTTCTTC	CASSKDSYNEQFF
TRBJ1-1	TRBV19	NA	NA	TGTGCCAGTAGTATCGATCCGGGACCCAGGAGGGTGGCTTTCTTT	CASSIDPGPRRVAFF
TRBJ2-3	TRBV27	few	NA	TGTGCCAGCAGTTTAATCGCTAGCGGCACAGATACGCAGTATTTT	CASSLIASGTDTQYF
TRBJ2-7	TRBV18	NA	NA	TGTGCCAGCTCACCAGGGGCGCGTACCTACGAGCAGTACTTC	CASSPGARTYEQYF
TRBJ1-1	TRBV7-6	NA	NA	TGTGCCAGCAGCTTAGCGGGCGGTGGGAACACTGAAGCTTTCTTT	CASSLAGGGNTEAFF
TRBJ2-6	TRBV13	NA	NA	TGTGCCAGCAGCGGAGAGACAGAGTCCCTCTCTGGGGCCAACGTCCTGACTTTC	CASSGETESLSGANVLTF
TRBJ2-7	TRBV5-5	NA	TRBD2	TGTGCCAGCAGACACTTAGCGGGAGACACCTACGAGCAGTACTTC	CASRHLAGDTYEQYF
TRBJ1-1	TRBV19	NA	NA	TGTGCCAGCGGGAGGACACCGAACACTGAAGCTTTCTTT	CASGRTPNTEAFF
TRBJ2-1	TRBV28	NA	TRBD2	TGTGCCGCGAAGCGCCTGGGGACTAGCAACAATGAGCAGTTCTTC	CAAKRLGTSNNEQFF
TRBJ1-5	TRBV6-5	once	NA	TGTGCCAGCAGACCGGGACCGAACAATCAGCCCCAGCATTTT	CASRPGPNNQPQHF
TRBJ2-3	TRBV13	NA	TRBD2	TGTGCCAGCAGCTTGGGACTAGCGGGAATCACAGATACGCAGTATTTT	CASSLGLAGITDTQYF